A single sample gave rise to the 18 T cell receptor beta chains below, sequenced in a study of cytomegalovirus exposure and HLA in healthy donors. The PCR used 60 Vbeta and 13 Jbeta primers. Generated by immunoSEQ multiplex PCR, the TCRdb table keeps only in-frame clones and is missing some. Of about 160,000 clones listed, more than 70% are singletons. Sample: PBMCs. The receptors shown here come from a man in his 60s in good health and CMV-seronegative.

The V gene is TRBV5-1, the J gene TRBJ2-6; 12 bases agree with TRBD1. Losses at the gene ends were 0 bases for V and 4 bases for J; bases not matched to a gene: 8. Looked up from germline, CDR1 is SGHRS and CDR2 is YFSETQ. CDR3 length: 19 amino acids. The CDR3 DNA follows: TGCGCCAGCAGCTTGGCCCCGGGACAGGGGGCGCTAGGGGCCAACGTCCTGACTTTC. It specifies CASSLAPGQGALGANVLTF.

This clone was detected a few times. This sequence joins TRBV23-1 and TRBJ2-5; 7 positions agree with TRBD1. The end of the DNA fits TRBJ2-7 better, so the J call may be wrong. TRBV23-1 is identified as an open reading frame with a role that is uncertain. CDR3 length: 18 residues. The CDR3 reads CASSQSRPTGHGPYEQYF. The DNA of the CDR3 is TGCGCCAGCAGTCAATCAAGGCCGACAGGGCACGGACCTTACGAGCAGTACTTC.

V usage is TRBV7-2 and J usage is TRBJ2-1, with 11 bases identical to TRBD2. The CDR3 has 16 residues. V lost 1 base to trimming and J lost 8 bases; unmatched junction nucleotides: 7. Germline CDR1 is SGHTA and CDR2 is FQGNSA. The CDR3 nucleotides read TGTGCCAGCAGCTTAGTCGTTAGCGGGGGGGCGGATGAGCAGTTCTTC. The encoded protein is CASSLVVSGGADEQFF.

The V gene is TRBV4-3, the J gene TRBJ2-5; tentatively, D is TRBD2 (6 bases). Germline V gene lookup returns CDR1 LGHNA and CDR2 YSLEER. The length of the CDR3 is 15 residues. V lost 4 bases, J lost 6 bases, and 18 bases lay in between. CDR3 DNA: TGCGCCAGCAGCCGGTCTGGGTCGGGGGATCAGACCCAGTACTTC. Translated: CASSRSGSGDQTQYF.

The chain couples TRBV11-2 to TRBJ2-3, with D possibly TRBD1 on 6 matching bases. The CDR3 totals 14 residues. Trimming removed 2 bases from V and 2 bases from J, with 8 bases in between. Germline-derived CDR1 and CDR2 are SGHAT and FQNNGV. The DNA of the CDR3 is TGTGCCAGCAGCTTATGGGACAACACAGATACGCAGTATTTT. It yields the protein CASSLWDNTDTQYF. Full variable domain (outside the CDR3, taken from reference TRBV11-2 and TRBJ2-3): EAGVAQSPRYKIIEKRQSVAFWCNPISGHATLYWYQQILGQGPKLLIQFQNNGVVDDSQLPKDRFSAERLKGVDSTLKIQPAKLEDSAVYLCASSLWDNTDTQYFGPGTRLTVL.

The J gene is TRBJ1-2, the V gene TRBV5-4; 8 bases match TRBD1. V gave up 3 bases and J gave up 7 bases; unmatched junction bases: 8. This CDR3 is 14 amino acids long. Germline V gives CDR1 SGHNT, CDR2 YYREEE (reference sequence). Here the CDR3 DNA reads TGTGCCAGCAGCTCTGGGACAGGTCTGGTTGGCTACACCTTC. Its protein is CASSSGTGLVGYTF.

CDR3 in DNA: TGTGCCAGCAGCTTGAGGAGCAATGAGCAGTTCTTC. This encodes CASSLRSNEQFF. The chain combines TRBV5-4 with TRBJ2-1; D is unclear. The CDR3 consists of 12 residues. Trimming cost V 1 base and J 6 bases, with 5 bases left between them. CDR1 and CDR2 (germline): SGHNT, YYREEE (reference sequence).

The V and J genes are TRBV6-1 and TRBJ2-3, with TRBD2 as a possible D gene (6 bases). Germline CDR1 MNHNS, CDR2 SASEGT. V shed 6 bases and J shed 2 bases, with 15 bases lying between them. CDR3 length equals 15 residues. This CDR3 is CASRGLAALTDTQYF. The CDR3 region has the DNA TGTGCCAGCAGGGGACTTGCCGCCCTCACAGATACGCAGTATTTT.

The chain combines TRBV11-2 with TRBJ2-7; D possibly corresponds to TRBD1 (6 bases). Trimming removed 5 bases from V and 2 bases from J, with 16 bases in between. The germline V gene has CDR1 SGHAT and CDR2 FQNNGV. This CDR3 comprises 15 residues. The CDR3 bases are TGTGCCAGCAGCCCCCAGGCAGGGGCGGCCTACGAGCAGTACTTC. Its protein is CASSPQAGAAYEQYF.

This clone was counted once. The chain recombines TRBV12-5 with TRBJ1-5; 10 bases fit TRBD1. This CDR3 has 17 amino acids. The V and J ends lost 0 bases and 7 bases, in that order; junction bases with no gene match: 9. Germline values: CDR1 LGHNT, CDR2 FRNRAP. This CDR3 is CASGLVPKTGGRQPQHF. The DNA for the CDR3 is TGTGCTAGTGGTTTGGTTCCCAAGACAGGGGGCCGGCAGCCCCAGCATTTT.

The rearrangement joins TRBV18 to TRBJ1-1, with TRBD1 as a possible D gene (6 bases). Per germline, CDR1 KGHSH and CDR2 LQKENI. This CDR3 comprises 16 residues. Trimming removed 2 bases from V and 2 bases from J, with 15 bases in between. CDR3 protein: CASSPLSGGANTEAFF. The CDR3 DNA reads as TGTGCCAGCTCACCATTATCGGGGGGCGCAAACACTGAAGCTTTCTTT.

The chain uses TRBV9 and TRBJ2-3, with 12 bases matching TRBD1. This CDR3 has 16 residues. J was trimmed by 5 bases and V by 2 bases; bases with no gene match: 6. The germline V gene encodes CDR1 SGDLS and CDR2 YYNGEE. In nucleotides, the CDR3 is TGTGCCAGCAGCGTGGGGGACAGGGGGCTTGGAGATACGCAGTATTTT. Translation gives CASSVGDRGLGDTQYF.

V is TRBV28 and J is TRBJ1-1, with D possibly being TRBD1 (5 bases). The CDR3 spans 14 residues. Germline lookup yields CDR1 MDHEN and CDR2 SYDVKM. Between the trimmed V and J ends, which lost 5 bases and 2 bases, there was a span of 12 bases. In nucleotides, the CDR3 is TGTGCCAGCAGTCCCCGGGGGATCAACACTGAAGCTTTCTTT. Protein product: CASSPRGINTEAFF.

CDR3: CASSYSYGVEKLFF. The CDR3 nucleotides are TGTGCCAGCAGTTACTCGTACGGAGTTGAAAAACTGTTTTTT. This sequence joins TRBV6-5 and TRBJ1-4, with no clear D. CDR1 and CDR2 (germline): MNHEY, SVGAGI. Trimming removed 0 bases from V and 7 bases from J, with 9 bases in between. CDR3 length: 14 amino acids.

On this clone itself: At one end, the junction sequence differs from germline, possibly due to a read error. The J gene is TRBJ2-2, the V gene TRBV7-9, with TRBD2 matching 7 bases. The CDR3 is 17 amino acids. Germline CDR1 reads SEHNR; CDR2 reads FQNEAQ (reference sequence). CDR3 bases: TGTTCCAGCAGCCCCCAAACAGGACTAGTCGACACCGGGGAGCTGTTTTTT. Its translation: CSSSPQTGLVDTGELFF.

The chain uses TRBV4-1 and TRBJ1-3; 8 nucleotides agree with TRBD1. Unmatched junction bases numbered 8, after V lost 0 bases and J lost 4 bases. CDR3 length: 17 residues. The germline V gene has CDR1 MGHRA and CDR2 YSYEKL. Here the CDR3 reads CASSQEMTGAKGNTIYF. In DNA form, the CDR3 reads TGCGCCAGCAGCCAAGAGATGACAGGGGCGAAGGGAAACACCATATATTTT.

The chain links TRBV9 to TRBJ2-7; perhaps TRBD2 as D (7 bases). V gave up 7 bases and J gave up 0 bases, with 11 bases separating them. The CDR3 extends over 13 amino acids. Germline loops: CDR1 SGDLS, CDR2 YYNGEE. The CDR3 is CASGGATSYEQYF. The CDR3 region has the DNA TGTGCCAGCGGGGGGGCAACCTCCTACGAGCAGTACTTC.

J is TRBJ1-2 and V is TRBV7-2; 8 bases are a match to TRBD1. V dropped 0 bases and J dropped 7; count of bases not matched to a gene: 7. Per the germline V gene, CDR1 is SGHTA and CDR2 is FQGNSA. The CDR3 is 15 amino acids. CDR3 bases: TGTGCCAGCAGCTTAGCGCCGACAGGGGAGGGTGGCTACACCTTC. It codes for CASSLAPTGEGGYTF.